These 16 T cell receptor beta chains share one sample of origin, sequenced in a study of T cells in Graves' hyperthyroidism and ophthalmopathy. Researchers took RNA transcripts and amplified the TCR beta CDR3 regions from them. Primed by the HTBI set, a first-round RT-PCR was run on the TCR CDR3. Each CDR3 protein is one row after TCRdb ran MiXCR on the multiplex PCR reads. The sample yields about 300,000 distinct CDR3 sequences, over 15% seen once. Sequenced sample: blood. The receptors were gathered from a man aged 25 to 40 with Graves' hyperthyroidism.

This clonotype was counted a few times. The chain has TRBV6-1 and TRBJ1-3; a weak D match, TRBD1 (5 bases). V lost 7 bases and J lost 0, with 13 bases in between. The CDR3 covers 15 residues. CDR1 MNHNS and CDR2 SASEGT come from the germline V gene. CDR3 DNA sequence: TGTGCCAGCAATAGGGACGTCAACTCTGGAAACACCATATATTTT. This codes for CASNRDVNSGNTIYF.

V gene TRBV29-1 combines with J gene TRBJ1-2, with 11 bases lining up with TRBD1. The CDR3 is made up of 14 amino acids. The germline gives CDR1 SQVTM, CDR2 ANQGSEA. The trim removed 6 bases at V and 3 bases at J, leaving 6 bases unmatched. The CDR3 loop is CSVRGTGGDYGYTF. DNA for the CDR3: TGCAGCGTGCGAGGGACAGGGGGGGACTATGGCTACACCTTC.

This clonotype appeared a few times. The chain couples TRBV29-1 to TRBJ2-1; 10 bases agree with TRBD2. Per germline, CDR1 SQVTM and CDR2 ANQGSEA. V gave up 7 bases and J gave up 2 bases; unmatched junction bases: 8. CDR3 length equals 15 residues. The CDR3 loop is CSGLKLAGPYNEQFF. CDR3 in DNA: TGCAGCGGATTAAAACTAGCGGGGCCCTACAATGAGCAGTTCTTC.

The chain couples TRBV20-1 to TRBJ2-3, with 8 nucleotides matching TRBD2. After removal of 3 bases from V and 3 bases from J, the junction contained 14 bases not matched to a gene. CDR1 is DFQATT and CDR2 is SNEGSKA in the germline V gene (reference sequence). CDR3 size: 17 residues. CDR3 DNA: TGCAGTGCTAGTCGGGCTAGCGGGCAATTGTTAACAGATACGCAGTATTTT. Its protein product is CSASRASGQLLTDTQYF.

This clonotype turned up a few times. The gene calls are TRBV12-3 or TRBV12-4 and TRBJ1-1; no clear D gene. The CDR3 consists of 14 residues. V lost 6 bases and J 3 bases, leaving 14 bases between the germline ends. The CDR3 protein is CASRGYRGDTEAFF. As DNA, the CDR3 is TGTGCCAGCAGGGGGTATCGGGGAGACACTGAAGCTTTCTTT.

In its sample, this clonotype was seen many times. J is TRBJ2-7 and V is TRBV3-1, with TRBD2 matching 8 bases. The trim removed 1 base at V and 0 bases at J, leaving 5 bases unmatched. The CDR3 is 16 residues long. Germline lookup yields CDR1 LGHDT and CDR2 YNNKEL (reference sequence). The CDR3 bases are TGTGCCAGCAGCCAAGGGATAGCGGGAAGCTCCTACGAGCAGTACTTC. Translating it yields CASSQGIAGSSYEQYF.

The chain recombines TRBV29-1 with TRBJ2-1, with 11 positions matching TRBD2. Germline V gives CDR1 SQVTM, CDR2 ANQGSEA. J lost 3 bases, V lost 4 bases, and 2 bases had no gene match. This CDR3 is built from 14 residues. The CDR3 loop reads CSVVGLAGYNEQFF. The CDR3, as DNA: TGCAGCGTTGTTGGACTAGCGGGCTACAATGAGCAGTTCTTC.

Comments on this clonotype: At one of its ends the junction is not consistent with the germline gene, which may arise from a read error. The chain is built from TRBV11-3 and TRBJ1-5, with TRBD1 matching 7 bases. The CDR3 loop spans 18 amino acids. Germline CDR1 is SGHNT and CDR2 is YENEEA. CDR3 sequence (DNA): TGTGCCAGCAGCAATAGCTTCAGGGACAGAAGGAACAATCAGCCCCAGCGTTTT. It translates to CASSNSFRDRRNNQPQRF.

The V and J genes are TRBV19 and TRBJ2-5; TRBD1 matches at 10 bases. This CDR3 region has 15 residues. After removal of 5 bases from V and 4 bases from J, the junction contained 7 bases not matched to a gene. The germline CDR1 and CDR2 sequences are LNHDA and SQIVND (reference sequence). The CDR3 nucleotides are TGTGCCAGTAGTTGGGACAGGGGCATCCGAGAGACCCAGTACTTC. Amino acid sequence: CASSWDRGIRETQYF.

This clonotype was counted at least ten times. CDR3 loop: CAWSVTRGDSYTF. The CDR3, as DNA: TGTGCCTGGAGTGTAACAAGAGGGGACAGCTACACCTTC. This chain uses TRBV30 with TRBJ1-2, with a weak D call TRBD1 (6 bases). CDR1 GTSNPN and CDR2 SVGIG come from the germline V gene (reference sequence). V was shortened by 0 bases and J by 9 bases, with 14 bases between the two germline ends. The CDR3 has 13 residues.

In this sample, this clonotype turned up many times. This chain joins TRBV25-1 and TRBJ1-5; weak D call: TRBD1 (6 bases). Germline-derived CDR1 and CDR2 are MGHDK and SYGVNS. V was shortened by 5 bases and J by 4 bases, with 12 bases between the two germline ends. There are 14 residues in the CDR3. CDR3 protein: CASSTGLANQPQHF. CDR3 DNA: TGTGCCAGCAGTACAGGGTTAGCAAATCAGCCCCAGCATTTT.

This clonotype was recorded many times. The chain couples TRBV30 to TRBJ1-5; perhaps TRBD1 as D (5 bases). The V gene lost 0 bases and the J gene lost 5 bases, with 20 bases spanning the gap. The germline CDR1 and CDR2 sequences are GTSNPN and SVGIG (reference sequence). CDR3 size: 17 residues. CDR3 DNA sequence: TGTGCCTGGAGTGTACAGGCAGGTGTGGTAATAGATCAGCCCCAGCATTTT. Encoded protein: CAWSVQAGVVIDQPQHF.

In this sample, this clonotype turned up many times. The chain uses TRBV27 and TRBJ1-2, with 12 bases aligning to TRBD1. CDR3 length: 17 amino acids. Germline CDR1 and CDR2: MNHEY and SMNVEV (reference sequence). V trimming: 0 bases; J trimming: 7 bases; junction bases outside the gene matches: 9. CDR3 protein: CASSLSGRDRGRFGYTF. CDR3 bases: TGTGCCAGCAGTTTATCTGGACGGGACAGGGGGCGATTTGGCTACACCTTC.

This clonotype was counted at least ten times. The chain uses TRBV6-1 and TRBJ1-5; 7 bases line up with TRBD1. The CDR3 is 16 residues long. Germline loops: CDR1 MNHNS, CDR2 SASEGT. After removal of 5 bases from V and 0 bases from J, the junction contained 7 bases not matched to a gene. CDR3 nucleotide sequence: TGTGCCAGCAGTAAAGGGGGCCGGTATAGCAATCAGCCCCAGCATTTT. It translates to CASSKGGRYSNQPQHF.

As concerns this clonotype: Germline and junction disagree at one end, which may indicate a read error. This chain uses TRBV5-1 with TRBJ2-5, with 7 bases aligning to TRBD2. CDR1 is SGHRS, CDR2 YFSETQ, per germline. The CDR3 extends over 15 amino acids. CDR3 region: CASSLAPSLAETQCF. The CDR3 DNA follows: TGCGCCAGCAGCTTGGCCCCAAGCCTAGCGGAGACCCAGTGCTTC.

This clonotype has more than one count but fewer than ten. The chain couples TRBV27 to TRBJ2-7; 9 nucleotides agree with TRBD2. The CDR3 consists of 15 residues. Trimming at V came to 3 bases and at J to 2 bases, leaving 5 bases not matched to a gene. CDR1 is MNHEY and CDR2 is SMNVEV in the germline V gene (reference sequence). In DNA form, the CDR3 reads TGTGCCAGCAGTTTGTCCCTAGCGGGACCCTACGAGCAGTACTTC. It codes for CASSLSLAGPYEQYF.